The T cell receptor beta chain described here comes from a study of T-cell reconstitution after alpha-beta-depleted transplantation in children. This clonotype appeared many times. Unique molecular identifiers were used to barcode this TCRbeta library. Via MiXCR, TCRdb re-called the PCR reads, giving one row per CDR3 protein. Counted here are hundreds of thousands of distinct CDR3 sequences, under 15% occurring once; the ten biggest clones make up around 0.76%. Specimen: PBMCs, collected before TCRalphabeta/CD19-depleted stem cell transplant. This clonotype was obtained from a girl aged 2 to 9 with congenital amegakaryocytic thrombocytopenia, due to receive a stem cell transplant.

The CDR3, as DNA: TGCGCCAGCAGCCTCACGACAGGGGGCATCAATGAGCAGTTCTTC. Translating gives CASSLTTGGINEQFF. The chain links TRBV5-1 to TRBJ2-1; 10 positions match TRBD1. Trimming at V came to 4 bases and at J to 6 bases, leaving 7 bases not matched to a gene. Germline V gene data show CDR1 as SGHRS and CDR2 as YFSETQ. The CDR3 loop spans 15 amino acids.